Listed below are T cell receptor beta chains from one sample, sequenced in a study of beta chain features in type 1 diabetes. Profiled with immunoSEQ multiplex PCR; TCRdb holds only in-frame clones, not every one. This repertoire shows roughly 300,000 clones, around an eighth found once; its top ten account for more than 0.015%. Material for sequencing was naive CD4+ T cells from blood. The source is a young man with type 1 diabetes. Each CDR3 is given with its conserved first and last residue. Fields, in order: J gene, D gene, V gene, clone size, CDR3 DNA, CDR3 protein. D genes are given only for firm matches. Clone size is not always given. Where it is, it says once, few, many or a class for expanded clones.

J gene: TRBJ2-7
D gene: NA
V gene: TRBV28
clone size: few
CDR3 DNA: TGTGCCAGCAGTTGGAGCCTCGGAAGCGGCGAGCAGTACTTC
CDR3 protein: CASSWSLGSGEQYF

J gene: TRBJ1-5
D gene: NA
V gene: TRBV28
clone size: few
CDR3 DNA: TGTGCCAGCTGCGGGAGGGGAGTCAATCAGCCCCAGCATTTT
CDR3 protein: CASCGRGVNQPQHF

J gene: TRBJ2-3
D gene: TRBD2
V gene: TRBV7-9
clone size: NA
CDR3 DNA: TGTGCCAGCAACCCACCGGGACTAGCGGCCGACACAGATACGCAGTATTTT
CDR3 protein: CASNPPGLAADTDTQYF

J gene: TRBJ2-2
D gene: NA
V gene: TRBV11-1
clone size: NA
CDR3 DNA: TGTGCCAGCAGCCCGAGAGGGACTGTTAGGGGGGAGCTGTTTTTT
CDR3 protein: CASSPRGTVRGELFF

J gene: TRBJ1-2
D gene: NA
V gene: TRBV29-1
clone size: few
CDR3 DNA: TGCAGCATAACCAGGGTGGACTATGGCTACACCTTC
CDR3 protein: CSITRVDYGYTF

J gene: TRBJ2-7
D gene: NA
V gene: TRBV2
clone size: NA
CDR3 DNA: TGTGCCAGCAGGAATGCAGGGGAGCAGTACTTC
CDR3 protein: CASRNAGEQYF

J gene: TRBJ1-2
D gene: TRBD1
V gene: TRBV28
clone size: NA
CDR3 DNA: TGTGCCAGCGGCCGGGACAGGGACGCTACCGGTCGCTATGGCTACACCTTC
CDR3 protein: CASGRDRDATGRYGYTF

J gene: TRBJ2-2
D gene: TRBD2
V gene: TRBV7-2
clone size: few
CDR3 DNA: TGTGCCAGCAGTTCGGGACTAGCGGCCGGGGAGCTGTTTTTT
CDR3 protein: CASSSGLAAGELFF

J gene: TRBJ2-7
D gene: TRBD2
V gene: TRBV6-1
clone size: NA
CDR3 DNA: TGTGCCAGCAGTGGGGCGGGGACTAGCGGCTCCTACGAGCAGTACTTC
CDR3 protein: CASSGAGTSGSYEQYF

J gene: TRBJ1-1
D gene: TRBD1
V gene: TRBV5-1
clone size: few
CDR3 DNA: TGCGCCAGCAGCTTGGGGGACAGGAGCACTGAAGCTTTCTTT
CDR3 protein: CASSLGDRSTEAFF

J gene: TRBJ1-1
D gene: NA
V gene: TRBV7-9
clone size: few
CDR3 DNA: TGTGCCAGCAGCTTAAACCAGCTAGTCACTGAAGCTTTCTTT
CDR3 protein: CASSLNQLVTEAFF

J gene: TRBJ1-4
D gene: NA
V gene: TRBV9
clone size: NA
CDR3 DNA: TGTGCCAGCAGCGTAGAGCCCGCGGGTACAACTAATGAAAAACTGTTTTTT
CDR3 protein: CASSVEPAGTTNEKLFF

J gene: TRBJ2-3
D gene: TRBD2
V gene: TRBV7-3
clone size: NA
CDR3 DNA: TGTGCCAGCAGCCCCACTAGCGCGAGCACAGATACGCAGTATTTT
CDR3 protein: CASSPTSASTDTQYF

J gene: TRBJ2-2
D gene: NA
V gene: TRBV14
clone size: NA
CDR3 DNA: TGTGCCAGCAGCCGGTCACTGATCACCGGGGAGCTGTTTTTT
CDR3 protein: CASSRSLITGELFF

J gene: TRBJ2-3
D gene: NA
V gene: TRBV6-1
clone size: few
CDR3 DNA: TGTGCCAGCAGTGAAGCGTGGTTCGCCAGCGGCAGCACAGATACGCAGTATTTT
CDR3 protein: CASSEAWFASGSTDTQYF

J gene: TRBJ2-5
D gene: NA
V gene: TRBV20-1
clone size: few
CDR3 DNA: TGCAGTGCTAGCGGGAGAGAGACCCAGTACTTC
CDR3 protein: CSASGRETQYF

J gene: TRBJ2-7
D gene: NA
V gene: TRBV7-9
clone size: NA
CDR3 DNA: TGTGCCAGCAGCTTATCCGGGTCCTCCTACGAGCAGTACTTC
CDR3 protein: CASSLSGSSYEQYF

J gene: TRBJ2-1
D gene: NA
V gene: TRBV10-3
clone size: few
CDR3 DNA: TGTGCCCCTCCACTGCAGCGCTCCTACAATGAGCAGTTCTTC
CDR3 protein: CAPPLQRSYNEQFF

J gene: TRBJ2-5
D gene: TRBD2
V gene: TRBV28
clone size: NA
CDR3 DNA: TGTGCCAGCAGTCTCTCGGGAGGCCAAGAGACCCAGTACTTC
CDR3 protein: CASSLSGGQETQYF

J gene: TRBJ2-1
D gene: TRBD2
V gene: TRBV2
clone size: NA
CDR3 DNA: TGTGCCAGCAGTGAGCTCCCGACTAGCGAGCAGTTCTTC
CDR3 protein: CASSELPTSEQFF

J gene: TRBJ2-3
D gene: TRBD1
V gene: TRBV6-5
clone size: few
CDR3 DNA: TGTGCCAGCAGTTCACAGGGGAACACAGATACGCAGTATTTT
CDR3 protein: CASSSQGNTDTQYF

J gene: TRBJ2-1
D gene: TRBD2
V gene: TRBV9
clone size: NA
CDR3 DNA: TGTGCCAGCAGCGTAGATGGGGGACTAGCGACCGAGCAGTTCTTC
CDR3 protein: CASSVDGGLATEQFF

J gene: TRBJ2-1
D gene: NA
V gene: TRBV20-1
clone size: few
CDR3 DNA: TGCAGTGCTAGGTGGGGCGATGAGCAGTTCTTC
CDR3 protein: CSARWGDEQFF

J gene: TRBJ1-5
D gene: NA
V gene: TRBV19
clone size: NA
CDR3 DNA: TGTGCCAGTAGTTTCTCCCAGGGCAATCAGCCCCAGCATTTT
CDR3 protein: CASSFSQGNQPQHF

J gene: TRBJ1-2
D gene: TRBD1
V gene: TRBV28
clone size: NA
CDR3 DNA: TGTGCCAGCCTCCCGGGACAGGGGGCAGATGGCTACACCTTC
CDR3 protein: CASLPGQGADGYTF

J gene: TRBJ2-7
D gene: NA
V gene: TRBV28
clone size: NA
CDR3 DNA: TGTGCCAGCAGTCCGGCTCGAACCCACAGAACCTACGAGCAGTACTTC
CDR3 protein: CASSPARTHRTYEQYF

J gene: TRBJ2-2
D gene: TRBD1
V gene: TRBV30
clone size: NA
CDR3 DNA: TGTGCCTGGAGTGTACTGACAGGGGGCCGGACCGGGGAGCTGTTTTTT
CDR3 protein: CAWSVLTGGRTGELFF

J gene: TRBJ2-3
D gene: TRBD2
V gene: TRBV9
clone size: NA
CDR3 DNA: TGTGCCAGCAGCCCCCCGGGGGGGCTTATGGATACGCAGTATTTT
CDR3 protein: CASSPPGGLMDTQYF

J gene: TRBJ2-5
D gene: TRBD2
V gene: TRBV7-3
clone size: NA
CDR3 DNA: TGTGCCAGCAGCCCTCACGGGACTAGCTCTATTGAGACCCAGTACTTC
CDR3 protein: CASSPHGTSSIETQYF

J gene: TRBJ2-7
D gene: TRBD2
V gene: TRBV10-3
clone size: NA
CDR3 DNA: TGTGCCATCGCTAGCGGTAGCTCCTACGAGCAGTACTTC
CDR3 protein: CAIASGSSYEQYF

J gene: TRBJ2-7
D gene: TRBD2
V gene: TRBV29-1
clone size: few
CDR3 DNA: TGCAGCGTTGTTATTCGGCGGGAGCTCGGCGAGCAGTACTTC
CDR3 protein: CSVVIRRELGEQYF

J gene: TRBJ2-1
D gene: TRBD2
V gene: TRBV19
clone size: NA
CDR3 DNA: TGTGCCAGCTGGACTGGCGGGAGGTCTGACAATGAGCAGTTCTTC
CDR3 protein: CASWTGGRSDNEQFF

J gene: TRBJ1-2
D gene: NA
V gene: TRBV2
clone size: NA
CDR3 DNA: TGTGCCAGCAGTGACAATGGCGGGACCCTTAGATTC
CDR3 protein: CASSDNGGTLRF

J gene: TRBJ2-1
D gene: TRBD1
V gene: TRBV4-3
clone size: NA
CDR3 DNA: TGCGCCAGCAGCCAAGAGAGAGACAGGGAGCACAATGAGCAGTTCTTC
CDR3 protein: CASSQERDREHNEQFF

J gene: TRBJ2-1
D gene: NA
V gene: TRBV7-6
clone size: few
CDR3 DNA: TGTGCCAGCAGCCCCGACCCTAGCTCCTACAATGAGCAGTTCTTC
CDR3 protein: CASSPDPSSYNEQFF

J gene: TRBJ2-1
D gene: TRBD2
V gene: TRBV9
clone size: NA
CDR3 DNA: TGTGCCAGCAGCGTACAAGCGGGAGGGGGCTATGAGCAGTTCTTC
CDR3 protein: CASSVQAGGGYEQFF

J gene: TRBJ2-5
D gene: NA
V gene: TRBV15
clone size: NA
CDR3 DNA: TGTGCCACCGGAAAAGAGCGAGCGAAGCGAGAGACCCAGTACTTC
CDR3 protein: CATGKERAKRETQYF

J gene: TRBJ1-3
D gene: NA
V gene: TRBV30
clone size: NA
CDR3 DNA: TGTGCCTTCGACAGGTTATCTGGAAACACCATATATTTT
CDR3 protein: CAFDRLSGNTIYF

J gene: TRBJ1-2
D gene: TRBD1
V gene: TRBV5-1
clone size: few
CDR3 DNA: TGCGCCAGCAGCTTGGAGGGGGCGGACTACAACTATGGCTACACCTTC
CDR3 protein: CASSLEGADYNYGYTF

J gene: TRBJ2-3
D gene: TRBD1
V gene: TRBV7-8
clone size: few
CDR3 DNA: TGTGCCAGCAGCTCCGCCGGAGGGGACAGGGGCACAGATACGCAGTATTTT
CDR3 protein: CASSSAGGDRGTDTQYF

J gene: TRBJ2-1
D gene: NA
V gene: TRBV19
clone size: NA
CDR3 DNA: TGTGCCAGTACAGGGTGGGGGGGCAGTGAGCAGTTCTTC
CDR3 protein: CASTGWGGSEQFF

J gene: TRBJ2-5
D gene: NA
V gene: TRBV14
clone size: few
CDR3 DNA: TGTGCCAGCAGCCAGCACAAGGGGTTTCAAGAGACCCAGTACTTC
CDR3 protein: CASSQHKGFQETQYF

J gene: TRBJ2-6
D gene: NA
V gene: TRBV9
clone size: few
CDR3 DNA: TGTGCCAGCAGCGTAGGTAGGAGGGGCTCTGGGGCCAACGTCCTGACTTTC
CDR3 protein: CASSVGRRGSGANVLTF

J gene: TRBJ2-3
D gene: NA
V gene: TRBV7-3
clone size: few
CDR3 DNA: TGTGCCAGCAGCCCCCTGGGGGGAGGCCCAAATACGCAGTATTTT
CDR3 protein: CASSPLGGGPNTQYF

J gene: TRBJ2-3
D gene: NA
V gene: TRBV2
clone size: few
CDR3 DNA: TGTGCCAGCAGTTCGGGGAGCACAGATACGCAGTATTTT
CDR3 protein: CASSSGSTDTQYF

J gene: TRBJ2-1
D gene: TRBD2
V gene: TRBV6-6
clone size: once
CDR3 DNA: TGTGCCAGCAGTTACTCTGGGACTAGCGGGAGCGTTGAGCAGTTCTTC
CDR3 protein: CASSYSGTSGSVEQFF

J gene: TRBJ2-3
D gene: NA
V gene: TRBV27
clone size: NA
CDR3 DNA: TGTGCCAGCAGTTTATTATTCAGGGTCGGGCGCACAGATACGCAGTATTTT
CDR3 protein: CASSLLFRVGRTDTQYF

J gene: TRBJ2-3
D gene: NA
V gene: TRBV28
clone size: few
CDR3 DNA: TGTGCCAGCAGTTTGGGCAGCACAGATACGCAGTATTTT
CDR3 protein: CASSLGSTDTQYF

J gene: TRBJ1-2
D gene: TRBD1
V gene: TRBV18
clone size: once
CDR3 DNA: TGTGCCAGCTACCAGGACAGGGGGACTCCGCGAGGGTTTGGTGGCTACACCTTC
CDR3 protein: CASYQDRGTPRGFGGYTF

J gene: TRBJ2-1
D gene: NA
V gene: TRBV29-1
clone size: few
CDR3 DNA: TGCAGCGTTGCTGGGGTTGACAGCTCCTACAATGAGCAGTTCTTC
CDR3 protein: CSVAGVDSSYNEQFF

J gene: TRBJ2-7
D gene: NA
V gene: TRBV5-4
clone size: NA
CDR3 DNA: TGTGCCAGCAGCTTGGCGGGGTGGGAGCAGTACTTC
CDR3 protein: CASSLAGWEQYF

J gene: TRBJ1-2
D gene: NA
V gene: TRBV9
clone size: NA
CDR3 DNA: TGTGCCAGCAGCGAGAGTAGCTATGGCTACACCTTC
CDR3 protein: CASSESSYGYTF

J gene: TRBJ2-7
D gene: TRBD1
V gene: TRBV28
clone size: NA
CDR3 DNA: TGTGCCAGCAGTTGGGGACAGATCTACGAGCAGTACTTC
CDR3 protein: CASSWGQIYEQYF

J gene: TRBJ1-4
D gene: TRBD1
V gene: TRBV18
clone size: NA
CDR3 DNA: TGTGCCAGCTCACCAGCGGGACAGGGACTTGAAAAACTGTTTTTT
CDR3 protein: CASSPAGQGLEKLFF

J gene: TRBJ2-1
D gene: NA
V gene: TRBV20-1
clone size: NA
CDR3 DNA: TGCAGTGCTCCTACCAACAATGAGCAGTTCTTC
CDR3 protein: CSAPTNNEQFF

J gene: TRBJ2-1
D gene: NA
V gene: TRBV7-3
clone size: few
CDR3 DNA: TGTGCCAGCAGCCCCATCGGGACTGACAATGAGCAGTTCTTC
CDR3 protein: CASSPIGTDNEQFF

J gene: TRBJ2-7
D gene: TRBD1
V gene: TRBV9
clone size: NA
CDR3 DNA: TGTGCCAGCACCGATGGACAGGGACACGAGCAGTACTTC
CDR3 protein: CASTDGQGHEQYF

J gene: TRBJ2-7
D gene: TRBD1
V gene: TRBV18
clone size: few
CDR3 DNA: TGTGCCAGCTCACCACTGAACCCTCAACGGACAGGCTCCTACGAGCAGTACTTC
CDR3 protein: CASSPLNPQRTGSYEQYF

J gene: TRBJ1-1
D gene: TRBD1
V gene: TRBV28
clone size: few
CDR3 DNA: TGTGCCAGCAGTCCCAGGGGGACGACCCCTGAAGCTTTCTTT
CDR3 protein: CASSPRGTTPEAFF

J gene: TRBJ1-2
D gene: TRBD1
V gene: TRBV30
clone size: few
CDR3 DNA: TGTGCCTGGAGTCTACGGGACAGGGGGAACGGCTACACCTTC
CDR3 protein: CAWSLRDRGNGYTF